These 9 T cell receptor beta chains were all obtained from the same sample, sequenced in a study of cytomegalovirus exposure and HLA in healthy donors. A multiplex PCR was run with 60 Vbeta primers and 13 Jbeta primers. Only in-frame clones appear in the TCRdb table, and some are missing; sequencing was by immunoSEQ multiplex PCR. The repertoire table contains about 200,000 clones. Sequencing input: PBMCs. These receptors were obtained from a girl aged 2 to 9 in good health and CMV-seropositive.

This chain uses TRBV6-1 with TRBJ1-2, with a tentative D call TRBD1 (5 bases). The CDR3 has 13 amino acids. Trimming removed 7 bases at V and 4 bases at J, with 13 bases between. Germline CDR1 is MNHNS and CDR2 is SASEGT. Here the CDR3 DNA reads TGTGCCAGCAAGAGAGGGGAGGGCTATGGCTACACCTTC. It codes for CASKRGEGYGYTF.

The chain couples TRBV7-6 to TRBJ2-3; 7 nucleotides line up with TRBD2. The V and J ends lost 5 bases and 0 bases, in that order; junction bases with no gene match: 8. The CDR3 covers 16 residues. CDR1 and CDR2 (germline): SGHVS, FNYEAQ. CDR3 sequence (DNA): TGTGCCAGCAGCCCTTGGGAGGGCGGCAGCACAGATACGCAGTATTTT. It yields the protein CASSPWEGGSTDTQYF.

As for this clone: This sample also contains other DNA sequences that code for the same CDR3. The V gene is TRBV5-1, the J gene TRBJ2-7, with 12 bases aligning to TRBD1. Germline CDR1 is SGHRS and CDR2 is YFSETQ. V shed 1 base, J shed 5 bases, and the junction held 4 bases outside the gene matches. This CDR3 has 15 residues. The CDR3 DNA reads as TGCGCCAGCAGCTTGTCTTGGGACAGGGGGCACGAGCAGTACTTC. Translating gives CASSLSWDRGHEQYF.

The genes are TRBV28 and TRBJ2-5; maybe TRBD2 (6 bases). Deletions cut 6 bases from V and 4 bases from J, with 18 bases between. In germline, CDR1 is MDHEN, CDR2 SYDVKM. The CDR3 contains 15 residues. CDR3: CASSFPGGVAETQYF. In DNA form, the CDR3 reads TGTGCCAGCAGCTTCCCAGGCGGGGTGGCAGAGACCCAGTACTTC.

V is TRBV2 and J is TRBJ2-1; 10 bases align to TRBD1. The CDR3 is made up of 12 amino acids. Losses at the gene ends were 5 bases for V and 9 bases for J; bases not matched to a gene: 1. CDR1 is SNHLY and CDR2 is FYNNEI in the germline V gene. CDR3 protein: CASSRTGGEQFF. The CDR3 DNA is TGTGCCAGCAGTCGGACAGGGGGTGAGCAGTTCTTC.

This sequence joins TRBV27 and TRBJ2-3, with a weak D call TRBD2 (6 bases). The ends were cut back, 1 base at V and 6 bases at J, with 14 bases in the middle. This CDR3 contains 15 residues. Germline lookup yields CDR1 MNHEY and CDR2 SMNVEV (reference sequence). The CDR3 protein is CASSLFPGAADTQYF. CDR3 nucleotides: TGTGCCAGCAGTTTATTTCCGGGAGCGGCGGATACGCAGTATTTT.

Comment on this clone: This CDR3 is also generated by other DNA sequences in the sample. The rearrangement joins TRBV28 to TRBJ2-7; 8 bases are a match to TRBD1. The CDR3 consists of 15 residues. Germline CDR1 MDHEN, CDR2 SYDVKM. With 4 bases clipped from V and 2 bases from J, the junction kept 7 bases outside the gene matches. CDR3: CASSSAGTGPYEQYF. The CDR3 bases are TGTGCCAGCAGTTCAGCCGGGACAGGACCCTACGAGCAGTACTTC.

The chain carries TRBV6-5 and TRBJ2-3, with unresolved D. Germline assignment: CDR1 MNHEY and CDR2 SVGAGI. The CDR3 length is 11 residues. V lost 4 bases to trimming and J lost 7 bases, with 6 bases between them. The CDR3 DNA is TGTGCCAGCAGTTCCCCAAATACGCAGTATTTT. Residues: CASSSPNTQYF.

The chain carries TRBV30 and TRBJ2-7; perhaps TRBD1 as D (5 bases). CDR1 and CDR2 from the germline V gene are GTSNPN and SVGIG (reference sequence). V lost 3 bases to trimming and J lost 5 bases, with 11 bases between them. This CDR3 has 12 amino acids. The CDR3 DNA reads TGTGCCTGGAGCCCAGGGTACAACGAGCAGTACTTC. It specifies CAWSPGYNEQYF.